This TCR beta chain was captured in a study of cytomegalovirus exposure and HLA in healthy donors. In germline, CDR1 is SNHLY, CDR2 FYNNEI. Trimming cost V 6 bases and J 1 base; bases outside gene matches: 4. The CDR3 length is 15 residues. It was with 60 Vbeta and 13 Jbeta primers that the PCR ran. The protocol was immunoSEQ multiplex PCR, while the TCRdb copy is restricted to in-frame clones and leaves out a portion. The data contain 120,000 to 150,000 clones, 73% of them seen just once; the ten biggest clones take up roughly 1.3%. The sequenced sample was PBMCs. The chain couples TRBV2 to TRBJ2-7; 12 bases fit TRBD2. This sequence originates from a woman in her 40s in good health and CMV-seronegative. The CDR3 reads CASRVGTSGSYEQYV. The CDR3 nucleotides read TGTGCCAGCAGGGTGGGGACTAGCGGGTCCTACGAGCAGTACGTC.